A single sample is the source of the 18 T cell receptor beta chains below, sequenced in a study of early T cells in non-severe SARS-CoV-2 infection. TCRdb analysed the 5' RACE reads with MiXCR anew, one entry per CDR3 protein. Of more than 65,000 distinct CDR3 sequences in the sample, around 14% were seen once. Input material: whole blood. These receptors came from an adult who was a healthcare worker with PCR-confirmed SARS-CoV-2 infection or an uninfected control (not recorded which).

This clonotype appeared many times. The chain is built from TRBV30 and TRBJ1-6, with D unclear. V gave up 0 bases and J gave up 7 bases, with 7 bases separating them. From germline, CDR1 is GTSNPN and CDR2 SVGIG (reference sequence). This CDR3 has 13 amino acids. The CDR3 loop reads CAWSVPGNSPLHF. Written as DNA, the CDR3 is TGTGCCTGGAGTGTACCCGGGAATTCACCCCTCCACTTT.

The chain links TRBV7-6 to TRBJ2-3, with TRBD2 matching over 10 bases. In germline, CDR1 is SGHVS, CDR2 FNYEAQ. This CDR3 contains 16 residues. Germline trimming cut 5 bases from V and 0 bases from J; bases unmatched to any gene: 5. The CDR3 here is CASSTLSGGSTDTQYF. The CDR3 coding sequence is TGTGCCAGCAGCACTCTTAGCGGGGGGAGCACAGATACGCAGTATTTT.

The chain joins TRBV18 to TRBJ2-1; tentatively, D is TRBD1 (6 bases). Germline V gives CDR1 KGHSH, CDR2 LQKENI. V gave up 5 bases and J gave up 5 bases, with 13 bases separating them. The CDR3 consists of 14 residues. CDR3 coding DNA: TGTGCCAGCTCAGCAGACAGGTTCCACAATGAGCAGTTCTTC. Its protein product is CASSADRFHNEQFF.

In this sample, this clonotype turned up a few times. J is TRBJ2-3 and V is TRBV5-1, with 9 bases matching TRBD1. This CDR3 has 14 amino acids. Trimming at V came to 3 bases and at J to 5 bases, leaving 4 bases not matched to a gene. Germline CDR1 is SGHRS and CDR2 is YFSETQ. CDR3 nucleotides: TGCGCCAGCAGCTCACAGGGGGCGAAAGATACGCAGTATTTT. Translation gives CASSSQGAKDTQYF. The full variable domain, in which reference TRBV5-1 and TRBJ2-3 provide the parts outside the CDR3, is KAGVTQTPRYLIKTRGQQVTLSCSPISGHRSVSWYQQTPGQGLQFLFEYFSETQRNKGNFPGRFSGRQFSNSRSEMNVSTLELGDSALYLCASSSQGAKDTQYFGPGTRLTVL.

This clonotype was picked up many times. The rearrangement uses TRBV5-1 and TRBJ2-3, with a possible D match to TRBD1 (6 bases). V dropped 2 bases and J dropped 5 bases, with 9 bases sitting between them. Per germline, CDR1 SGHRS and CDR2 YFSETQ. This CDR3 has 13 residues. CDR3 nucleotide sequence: TGCGCCAGCAGCTTTTGGGGGCGAGATACGCAGTATTTT. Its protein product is CASSFWGRDTQYF.

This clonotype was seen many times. This chain's CDR3 is CSADRGNTGELFF. In DNA, the CDR3 is TGCAGCGCAGACAGAGGGAACACCGGGGAGCTGTTTTTT. The chain has TRBV29-1 and TRBJ2-2; perhaps TRBD1 as D (5 bases). CDR3 length: 13 residues. Germline-derived CDR1 and CDR2 are SQVTM and ANQGSEA. V was shortened by 7 bases and J by 1 base, with 10 bases between the two germline ends.

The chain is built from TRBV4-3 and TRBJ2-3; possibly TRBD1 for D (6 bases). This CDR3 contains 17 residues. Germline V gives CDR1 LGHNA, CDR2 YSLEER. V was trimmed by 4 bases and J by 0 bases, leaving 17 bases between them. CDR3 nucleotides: TGCGCCAGCAGCCCAATGCTGGACAGTGCTAGCACAGATACGCAGTATTTT. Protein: CASSPMLDSASTDTQYF.

CDR3 in amino acids: CASSQMLSANTEAFF. CDR3 nucleotides: TGCGCCAGCAGCCAGATGCTGAGTGCGAACACTGAAGCTTTCTTT. The gene calls are TRBV4-3 and TRBJ1-1; D ambiguous. The CDR3 extends over 15 amino acids. Germline V gene lookup returns CDR1 LGHNA and CDR2 YSLEER. Trimming removed 3 bases at V and 1 base at J, with 12 bases between.

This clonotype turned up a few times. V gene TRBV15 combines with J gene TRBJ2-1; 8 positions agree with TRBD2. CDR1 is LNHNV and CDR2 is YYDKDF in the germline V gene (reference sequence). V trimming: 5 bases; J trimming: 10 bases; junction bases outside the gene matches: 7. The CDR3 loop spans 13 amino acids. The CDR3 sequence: CATSLSGEREQFF. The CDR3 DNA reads TGTGCCACCAGCCTTAGCGGGGAAAGGGAGCAGTTCTTC.

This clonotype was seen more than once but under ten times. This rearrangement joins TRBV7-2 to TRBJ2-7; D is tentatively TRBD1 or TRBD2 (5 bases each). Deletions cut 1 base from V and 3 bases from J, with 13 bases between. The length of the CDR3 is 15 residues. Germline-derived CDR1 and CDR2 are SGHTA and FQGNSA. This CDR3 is CASSLVQGVNYEQYF. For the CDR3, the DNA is TGTGCCAGCAGCTTAGTTCAGGGAGTAAACTACGAGCAGTACTTC. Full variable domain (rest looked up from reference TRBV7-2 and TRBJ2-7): GAGVSQSPSNKVTEKGKDVELRCDPISGHTALYWYRQSLGQGLEFLIYFQGNSAPDKSGLPSDRFSAERTGGSVSTLTIQRTQQEDSAVYLCASSLVQGVNYEQYFGPGTRLTVT.

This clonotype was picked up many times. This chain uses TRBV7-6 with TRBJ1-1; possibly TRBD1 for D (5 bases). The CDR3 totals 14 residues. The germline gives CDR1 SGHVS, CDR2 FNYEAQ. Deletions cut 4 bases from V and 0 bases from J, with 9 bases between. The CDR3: CASSSGHMNTEAFF. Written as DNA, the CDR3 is TGTGCCAGCAGCTCCGGACACATGAACACTGAAGCTTTCTTT.

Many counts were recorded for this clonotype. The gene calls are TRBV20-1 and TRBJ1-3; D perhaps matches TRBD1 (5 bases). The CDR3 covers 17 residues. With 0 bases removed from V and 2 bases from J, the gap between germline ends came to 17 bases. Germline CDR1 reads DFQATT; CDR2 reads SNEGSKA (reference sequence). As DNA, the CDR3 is TGCAGTGCTAGAGATTTATCCAGGGTGGGCCCTGGAAACACCATATATTTT. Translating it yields CSARDLSRVGPGNTIYF.

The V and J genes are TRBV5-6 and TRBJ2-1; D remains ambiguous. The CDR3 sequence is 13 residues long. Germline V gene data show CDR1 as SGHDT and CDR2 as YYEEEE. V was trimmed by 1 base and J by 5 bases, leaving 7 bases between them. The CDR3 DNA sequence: TGTGCCAGCAGCTTGAGCCTTAACAATGAGCAGTTCTTC. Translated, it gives CASSLSLNNEQFF. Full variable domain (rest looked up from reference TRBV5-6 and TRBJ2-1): DAGVTQSPTHLIKTRGQQVTLRCSPKSGHDTVSWYQQALGQGPQFIFQYYEEEERQRGNFPDRFSGHQFPNYSSELNVNALLLGDSALYLCASSLSLNNEQFFGPGTRLTVL.

CDR3 sequence: CASSNQGTYEQYF. Here the CDR3 DNA reads TGCGCCAGCAGCAACCAGGGGACCTACGAGCAGTACTTC. This sequence joins TRBV5-1 and TRBJ2-7, with a tentative D call TRBD1 (6 bases). The CDR3 has 13 residues. Trimming removed 4 bases from V and 2 bases from J, with 10 bases in between. Germline CDR1 and CDR2: SGHRS and YFSETQ.

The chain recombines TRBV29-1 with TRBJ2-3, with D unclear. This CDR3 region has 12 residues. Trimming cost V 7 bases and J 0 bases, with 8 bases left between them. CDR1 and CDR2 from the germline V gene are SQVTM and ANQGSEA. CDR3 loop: CSGAESTDTQYF. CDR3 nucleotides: TGCAGCGGAGCAGAGAGCACAGATACGCAGTATTTT.

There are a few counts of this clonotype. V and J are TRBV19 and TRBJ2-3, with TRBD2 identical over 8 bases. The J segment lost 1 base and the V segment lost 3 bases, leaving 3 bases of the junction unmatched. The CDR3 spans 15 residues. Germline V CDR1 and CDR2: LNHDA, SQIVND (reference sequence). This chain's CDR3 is CASSMGLVRTDTQYF. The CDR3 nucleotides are TGTGCCAGTAGTATGGGACTAGTCCGCACAGATACGCAGTATTTT.

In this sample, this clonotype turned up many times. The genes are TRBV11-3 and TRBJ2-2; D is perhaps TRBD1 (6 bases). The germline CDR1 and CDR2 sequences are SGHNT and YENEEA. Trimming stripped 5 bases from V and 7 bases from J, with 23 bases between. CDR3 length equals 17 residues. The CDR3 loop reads CASSLANRGRGIGELFF. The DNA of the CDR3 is TGTGCCAGCAGCCTAGCCAACCGGGGAAGGGGGATCGGGGAGCTGTTTTTT.

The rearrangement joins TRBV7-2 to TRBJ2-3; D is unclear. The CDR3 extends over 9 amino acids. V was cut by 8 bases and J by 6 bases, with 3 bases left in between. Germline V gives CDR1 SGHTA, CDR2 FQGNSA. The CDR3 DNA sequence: TGTGCCAGCGGGGATACGCAGTATTTT. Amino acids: CASGDTQYF.